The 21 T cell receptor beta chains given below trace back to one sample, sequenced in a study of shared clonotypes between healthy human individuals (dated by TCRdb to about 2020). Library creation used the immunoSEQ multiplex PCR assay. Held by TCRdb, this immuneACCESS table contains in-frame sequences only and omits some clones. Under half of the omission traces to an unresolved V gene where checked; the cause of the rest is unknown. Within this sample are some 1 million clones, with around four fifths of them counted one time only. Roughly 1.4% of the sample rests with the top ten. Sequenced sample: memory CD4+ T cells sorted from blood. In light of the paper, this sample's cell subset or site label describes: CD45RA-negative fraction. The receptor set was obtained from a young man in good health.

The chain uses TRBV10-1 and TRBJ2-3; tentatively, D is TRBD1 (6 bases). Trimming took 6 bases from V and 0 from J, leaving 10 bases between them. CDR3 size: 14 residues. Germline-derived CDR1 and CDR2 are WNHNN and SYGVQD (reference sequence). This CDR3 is CASSRDMSTDTQYF. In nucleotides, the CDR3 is TGCGCCAGCAGCCGGGACATGAGCACAGATACGCAGTATTTT.

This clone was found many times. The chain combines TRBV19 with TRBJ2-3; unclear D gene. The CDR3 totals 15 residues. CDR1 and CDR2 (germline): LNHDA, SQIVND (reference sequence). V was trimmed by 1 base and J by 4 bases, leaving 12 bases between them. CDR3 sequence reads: CASSIVGRGADTQYF. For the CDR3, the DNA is TGTGCCAGTAGTATAGTAGGAAGAGGTGCAGATACGCAGTATTTT.

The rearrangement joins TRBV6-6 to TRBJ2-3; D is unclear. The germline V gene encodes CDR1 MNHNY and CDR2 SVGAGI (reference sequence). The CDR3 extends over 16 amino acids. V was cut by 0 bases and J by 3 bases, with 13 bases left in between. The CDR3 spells CASSYSLALGTDTQYF. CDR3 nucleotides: TGTGCCAGCAGTTACTCATTAGCTCTGGGGACAGATACGCAGTATTTT.

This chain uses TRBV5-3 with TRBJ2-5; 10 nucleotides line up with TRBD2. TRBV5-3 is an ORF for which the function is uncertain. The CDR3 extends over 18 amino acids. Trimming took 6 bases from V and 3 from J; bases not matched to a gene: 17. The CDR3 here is CARKGPPVASGSEETQYF. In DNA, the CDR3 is TGTGCCAGAAAAGGCCCCCCGGTGGCTAGCGGGAGTGAAGAGACCCAGTACTTC.

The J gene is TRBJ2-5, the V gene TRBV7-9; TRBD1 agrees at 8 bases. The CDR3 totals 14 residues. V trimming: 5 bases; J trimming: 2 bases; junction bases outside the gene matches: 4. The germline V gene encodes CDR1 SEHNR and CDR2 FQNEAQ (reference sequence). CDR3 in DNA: TGTGCCAGCAGCATCGGACAGGGACAAGAGACCCAGTACTTC. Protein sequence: CASSIGQGQETQYF.

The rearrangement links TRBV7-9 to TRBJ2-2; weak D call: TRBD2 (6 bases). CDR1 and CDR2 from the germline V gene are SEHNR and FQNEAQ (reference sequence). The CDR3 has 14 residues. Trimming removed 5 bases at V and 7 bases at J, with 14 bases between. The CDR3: CASSAGRDNGELFF. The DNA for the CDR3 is TGTGCCAGCAGCGCCGGGCGGGATAACGGGGAGCTGTTTTTT.

As DNA, the CDR3 is TGTGCCAGCAGCTTAGCGTCCGGACAAGAGACCCAGTACTTC. Translating gives CASSLASGQETQYF. The V and J genes are TRBV7-2 and TRBJ2-5; D not resolved. V gave up 0 bases and J gave up 2 bases, with 7 bases separating them. Germline CDR1 is SGHTA and CDR2 is FQGNSA. The CDR3 spans 14 residues.

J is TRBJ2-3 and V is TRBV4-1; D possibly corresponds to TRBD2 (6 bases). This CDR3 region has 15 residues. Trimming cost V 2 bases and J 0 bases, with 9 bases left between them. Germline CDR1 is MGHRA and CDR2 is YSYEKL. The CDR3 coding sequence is TGCGCCAGCAGCCAAATGGGACTGAGCACAGATACGCAGTATTTT. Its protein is CASSQMGLSTDTQYF.

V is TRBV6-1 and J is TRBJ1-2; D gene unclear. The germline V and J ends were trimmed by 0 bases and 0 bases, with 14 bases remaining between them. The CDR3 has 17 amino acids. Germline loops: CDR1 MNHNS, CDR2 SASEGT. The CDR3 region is CASSEADTSLPNYGYTF. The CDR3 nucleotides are TGTGCCAGCAGTGAAGCTGACACCTCACTCCCTAACTATGGCTACACCTTC.

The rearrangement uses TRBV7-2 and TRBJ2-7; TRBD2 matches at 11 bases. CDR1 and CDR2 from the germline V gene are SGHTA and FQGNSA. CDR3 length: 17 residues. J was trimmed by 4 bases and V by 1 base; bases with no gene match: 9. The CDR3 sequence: CASSLELAGGRGYEQYF. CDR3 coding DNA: TGTGCCAGCAGCTTAGAATTAGCGGGAGGGAGAGGTTACGAGCAGTACTTC.

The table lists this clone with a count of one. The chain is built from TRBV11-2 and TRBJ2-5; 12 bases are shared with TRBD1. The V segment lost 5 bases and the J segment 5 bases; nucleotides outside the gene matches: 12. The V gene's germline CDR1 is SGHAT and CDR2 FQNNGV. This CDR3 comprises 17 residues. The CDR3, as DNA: TGTGCCAGCAGCCAAGGGACCGGGACAGGGGGCGCGGAGACCCAGTACTTC. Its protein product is CASSQGTGTGGAETQYF. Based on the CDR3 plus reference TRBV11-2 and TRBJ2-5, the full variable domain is EAGVAQSPRYKIIEKRQSVAFWCNPISGHATLYWYQQILGQGPKLLIQFQNNGVVDDSQLPKDRFSAERLKGVDSTLKIQPAKLEDSAVYLCASSQGTGTGGAETQYFGPGTRLLVL.

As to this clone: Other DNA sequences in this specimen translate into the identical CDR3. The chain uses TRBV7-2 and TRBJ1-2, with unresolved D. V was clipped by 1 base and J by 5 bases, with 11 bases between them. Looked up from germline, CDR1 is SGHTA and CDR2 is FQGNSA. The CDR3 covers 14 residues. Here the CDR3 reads CASSLDSGLYGYTF. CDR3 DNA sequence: TGTGCCAGCAGCTTAGATTCTGGGCTTTATGGCTACACCTTC.

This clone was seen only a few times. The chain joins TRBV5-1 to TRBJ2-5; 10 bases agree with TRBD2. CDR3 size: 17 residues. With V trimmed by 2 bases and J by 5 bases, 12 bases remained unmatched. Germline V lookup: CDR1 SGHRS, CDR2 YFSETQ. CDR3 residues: CASSFEAGGPNSETQYF. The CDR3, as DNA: TGCGCCAGCAGCTTCGAAGCGGGGGGGCCAAATAGTGAGACCCAGTACTTC.

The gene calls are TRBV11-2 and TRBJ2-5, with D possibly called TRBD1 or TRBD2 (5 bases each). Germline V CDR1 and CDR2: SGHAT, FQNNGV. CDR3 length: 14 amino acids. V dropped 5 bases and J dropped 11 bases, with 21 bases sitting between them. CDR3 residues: CASSRTGSLGEQYF. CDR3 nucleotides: TGTGCCAGCAGCCGGACGGGTAGTCTGGGGGAGCAGTACTTC.

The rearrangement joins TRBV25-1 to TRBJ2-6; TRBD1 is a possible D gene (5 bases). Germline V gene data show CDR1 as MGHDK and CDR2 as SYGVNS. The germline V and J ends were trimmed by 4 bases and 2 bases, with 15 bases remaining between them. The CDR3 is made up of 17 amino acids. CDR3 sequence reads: CASSAQSLGPGANVLTF. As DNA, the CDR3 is TGTGCCAGCAGTGCACAGTCTCTGGGGCCTGGGGCCAACGTCCTGACTTTC.

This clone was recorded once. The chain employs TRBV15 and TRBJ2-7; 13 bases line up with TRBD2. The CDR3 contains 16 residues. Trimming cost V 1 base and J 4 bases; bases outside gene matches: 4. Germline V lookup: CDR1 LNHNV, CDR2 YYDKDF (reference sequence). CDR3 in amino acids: CATSRGTSGSGYEQYF. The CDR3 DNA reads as TGTGCCACCAGCAGAGGGACTAGCGGGAGCGGGTACGAGCAGTACTTC.

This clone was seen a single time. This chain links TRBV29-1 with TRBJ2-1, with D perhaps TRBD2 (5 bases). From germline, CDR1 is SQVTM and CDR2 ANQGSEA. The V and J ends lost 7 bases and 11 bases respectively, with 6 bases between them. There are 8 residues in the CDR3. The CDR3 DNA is TGCAGCGCGGGAAAGCAGTTCTTC. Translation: CSAGKQFF.

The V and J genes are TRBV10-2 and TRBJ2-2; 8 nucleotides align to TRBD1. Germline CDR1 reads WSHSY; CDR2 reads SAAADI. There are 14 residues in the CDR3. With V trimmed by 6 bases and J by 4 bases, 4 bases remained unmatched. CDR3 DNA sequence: TGCGCCAGCAGCGAGCAGGGGGCCACCGGGGAGCTGTTTTTT. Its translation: CASSEQGATGELFF.

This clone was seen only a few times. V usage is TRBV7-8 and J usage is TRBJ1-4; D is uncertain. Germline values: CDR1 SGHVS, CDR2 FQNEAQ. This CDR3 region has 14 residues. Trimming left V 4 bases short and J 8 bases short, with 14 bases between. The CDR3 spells CASSSLIGSEKLFF. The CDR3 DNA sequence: TGTGCCAGCAGCTCCCTAATAGGTTCGGAAAAACTGTTTTTT. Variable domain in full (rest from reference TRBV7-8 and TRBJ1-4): GAGVSQSPRYKVAKRGQDVALRCDPISGHVSLFWYQQALGQGPEFLTYFQNEAQLDKSGLPSDRFFAERPEGSVSTLKIQRTQQEDSAVYLCASSSLIGSEKLFFGSGTQLSVL.

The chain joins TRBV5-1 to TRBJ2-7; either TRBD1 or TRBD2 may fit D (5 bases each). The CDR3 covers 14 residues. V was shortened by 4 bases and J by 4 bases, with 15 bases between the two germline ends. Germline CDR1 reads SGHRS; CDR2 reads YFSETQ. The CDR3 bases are TGCGCCAGCAGCCAGGGCCAGGCGGGTTACGAGCAGTACTTC. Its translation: CASSQGQAGYEQYF. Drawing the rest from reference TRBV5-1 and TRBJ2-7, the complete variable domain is KAGVTQTPRYLIKTRGQQVTLSCSPISGHRSVSWYQQTPGQGLQFLFEYFSETQRNKGNFPGRFSGRQFSNSRSEMNVSTLELGDSALYLCASSQGQAGYEQYFGPGTRLTVT.

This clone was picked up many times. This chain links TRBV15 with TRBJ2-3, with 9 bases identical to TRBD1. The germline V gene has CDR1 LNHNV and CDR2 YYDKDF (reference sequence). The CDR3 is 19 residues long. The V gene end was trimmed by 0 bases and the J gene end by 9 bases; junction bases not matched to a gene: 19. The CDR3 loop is CATSRDSPITGTGRVTQYF. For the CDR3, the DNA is TGTGCCACCAGCAGAGATAGCCCTATTACCGGGACAGGGAGGGTGACGCAGTATTTT.